This T cell receptor (beta chain) is from a study of Ad26.COV2.S vaccination and SARS-CoV-2 variants. Study context: Enrolled in COV1001, the donor was in the Ad26.COV2.S trial arm, which received the vaccine. The study gave Ad26.COV2.S intramuscularly, once or twice 56 days apart. General study findings and limits: An underestimation of total T cell responses may have resulted from the TCR breadth and depth analyses.

This CDR3 has 13 residues. In germline, CDR1 is SGHTA, CDR2 FQGNSA. Trimming took 6 bases from V and 9 from J; bases not matched to a gene: 3. Repertoires were generated with immunoSEQ multiplex PCR, while TCRdb's copy carries only in-frame clones and drops some. The sample lists about 350,000 clones, more than 85% occurring once. As regards this clone: What it binds is not known.

Treatment given: about 20 received Ad26.COV2.S at low or high dose, single or two shots; about 5 received placebo; per-sample allocation not given. On day 63 after the first injection, vaccine and placebo recipients gave samples. An Ad26 vector expressing Wuhan-strain SARS-CoV-2 spike constituted the vaccine. Sequenced material: peripheral blood, taken in a trial of Ad26.COV2.S vaccine versus placebo. The chain joins TRBV7-2 to TRBJ1-6, with 9 bases lining up with TRBD1. This clonotype was sampled from a person aged 18-60 years who received the Ad26.COV2.S COVID-19 vaccine or a placebo. In DNA, the CDR3 is TGTGCCAGCAGGGGACAGGGAACTTCACCCCTCCACTTT. Protein: CASRGQGTSPLHF.